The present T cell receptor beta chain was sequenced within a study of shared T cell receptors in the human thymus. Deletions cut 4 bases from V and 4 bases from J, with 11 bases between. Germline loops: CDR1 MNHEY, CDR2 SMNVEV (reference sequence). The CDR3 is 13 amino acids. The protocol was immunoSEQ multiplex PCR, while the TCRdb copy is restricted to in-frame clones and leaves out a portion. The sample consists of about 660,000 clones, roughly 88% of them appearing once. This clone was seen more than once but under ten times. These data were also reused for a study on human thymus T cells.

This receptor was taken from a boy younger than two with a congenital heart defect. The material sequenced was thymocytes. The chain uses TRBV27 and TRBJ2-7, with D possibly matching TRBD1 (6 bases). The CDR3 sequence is CASSYSQGYEQYF. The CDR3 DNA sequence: TGTGCCAGCAGTTATTCCCAGGGGTACGAGCAGTACTTC.